This is a list of T cell receptor beta chains from one sample in a study of shared T cell receptors in the human thymus. The protocol was immunoSEQ multiplex PCR, while the TCRdb copy is restricted to in-frame clones and leaves out a portion. The table lists hundreds of thousands of clones, about 95% of them singletons, with approximately 0.02% in the top ten. Sample: thymocytes. The receptors stem from a human donor. CDR3s include the opening cysteine and the closing phenylalanine or tryptophan. The D gene is left open where the match is weak. Not every row has a clone size; where given, it reads once, few, many or a size class.

clone_size	j_call	v_call	d_call	cdr3_aa	cdr3_nt
.	TRBJ2-7	TRBV19	.	CASAPAGMSYEQYF	TGTGCCAGCGCGCCGGCAGGGATGTCCTACGAGCAGTACTTC
.	TRBJ1-2	TRBV5-4	.	CASSLWTPRYGYTF	TGTGCCAGCAGCCTCTGGACGCCACGGTATGGCTACACCTTC
.	TRBJ2-3	TRBV12-5	TRBD2	CASGLVNGGSPTDTQYF	TGTGCTAGTGGTTTGGTAAATGGCGGGAGTCCCACAGATACGCAGTATTTT
.	TRBJ2-1	TRBV4-2	TRBD2	CASSQGDRVSLAGWSSYNEQFF	TGTGCCAGCAGCCAAGGGGATCGGGTGTCACTAGCGGGCTGGAGCTCCTACAATGAGCAGTTCTTC
.	TRBJ2-2	TRBV12-5	TRBD1	CASGFSQGEAGELFF	TGTGCTAGTGGTTTCTCACAGGGGGAAGCCGGGGAGCTGTTTTTT
.	TRBJ1-2	TRBV29-1	.	CSANTTNYGYTF	TGCAGCGCAAACACCACTAACTATGGCTACACCTTC
.	TRBJ2-7	TRBV15	.	CATSRKNGTGYEQYF	TGTGCCACCAGCAGGAAGAACGGGACCGGCTACGAGCAGTACTTC
once	TRBJ2-1	TRBV7-9	.	CASSFGRGGLSYNEQFF	TGTGCCAGCAGCTTCGGCAGGGGTGGACTCTCCTACAATGAGCAGTTCTTC
.	TRBJ1-2	TRBV29-1	TRBD1	CSVLQGESYGYTF	TGCAGCGTTTTGCAGGGGGAGAGCTATGGCTACACCTTC
.	TRBJ1-5	TRBV7-8	.	CASSLGSHRLNQPQHF	TGTGCCAGCAGCTTAGGAAGCCACAGGCTTAATCAGCCCCAGCATTTT
.	TRBJ1-1	TRBV27	.	CASSSHRSTEAFF	TGTGCCAGCAGTTCCCATAGGAGCACTGAAGCTTTCTTT
.	TRBJ2-1	TRBV4-1	.	CASSPFLEYHEQFF	TGCGCCAGCAGCCCATTTCTAGAGTACCATGAGCAGTTCTTC
.	TRBJ2-5	TRBV7-2	.	CASSSEETQYF	TGTGCCAGCAGCTCTGAAGAGACCCAGTACTTC
.	TRBJ1-2	TRBV2	TRBD1	CASRNTGGPYGYTF	TGTGCCAGTCGCAATACAGGGGGCCCGTATGGCTACACCTTC
.	TRBJ2-7	TRBV7-9	.	CASSLYKGVGYEQYF	TGTGCCAGCAGCTTATATAAGGGGGTAGGCTACGAGCAGTACTTC
.	TRBJ2-1	TRBV27	.	CASSLTPLEQFF	TGTGCCAGCAGTCTCACGCCCTTGGAGCAGTTCTTC
.	TRBJ2-2	TRBV25-1	TRBD2	CASTQRREGNTGELFF	TGTGCCAGCACTCAGAGGAGGGAGGGGAACACCGGGGAGCTGTTTTTT
.	TRBJ2-6	TRBV6-5	.	CASSYSGPSGANVLTF	TGTGCCAGCAGTTACTCGGGACCTTCTGGGGCCAACGTCCTGACTTTC
.	TRBJ1-1	TRBV7-6	.	CASSLDWSLNTEAFF	TGTGCCAGCAGCTTAGACTGGTCCCTGAACACTGAAGCTTTCTTT
once	TRBJ1-2	TRBV5-1	.	CASSLTGSFSYGYTF	TGCGCCAGCAGCTTGACCGGCTCCTTTAGCTATGGCTACACCTTC
.	TRBJ2-3	TRBV28	TRBD1	CASSSKPGQHTDTQYF	TGTGCCAGCAGCTCCAAACCGGGACAGCACACAGATACGCAGTATTTT
.	TRBJ2-4	TRBV4-3	.	CASSQEGGEGLTTLAKNIQYF	TGCGCCAGCAGCCAAGAAGGTGGAGAGGGCCTAACAACTCTAGCCAAAAACATTCAGTACTTC
.	TRBJ1-4	TRBV6-5	.	CASSNLWGHLEKLFF	TGTGCCAGCAGTAATCTTTGGGGACACCTTGAAAAACTGTTTTTT
.	TRBJ1-4	TRBV25-1	TRBD1	CASSYNRGTNEKLFF	TGTGCCAGCAGTTACAACAGGGGAACTAATGAAAAACTGTTTTTT